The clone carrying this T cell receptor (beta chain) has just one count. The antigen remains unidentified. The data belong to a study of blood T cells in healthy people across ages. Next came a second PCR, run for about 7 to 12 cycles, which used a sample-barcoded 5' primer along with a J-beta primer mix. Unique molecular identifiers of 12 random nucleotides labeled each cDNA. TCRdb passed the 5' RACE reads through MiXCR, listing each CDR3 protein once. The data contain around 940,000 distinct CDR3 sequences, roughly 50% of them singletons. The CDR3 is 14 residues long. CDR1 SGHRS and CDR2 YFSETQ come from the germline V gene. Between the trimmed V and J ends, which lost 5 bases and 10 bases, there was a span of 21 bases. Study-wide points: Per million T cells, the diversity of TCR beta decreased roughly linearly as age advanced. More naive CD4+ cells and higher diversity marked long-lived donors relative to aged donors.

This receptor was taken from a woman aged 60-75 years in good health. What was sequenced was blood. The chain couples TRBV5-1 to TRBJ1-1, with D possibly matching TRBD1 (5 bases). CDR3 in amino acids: CASSSVNSRRGAFF. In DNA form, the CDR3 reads TGCGCCAGCAGTTCTGTGAACAGCAGAAGGGGAGCTTTCTTT.